Listed here are 8 T cell receptor beta chains from one sample, sequenced in a study of blood T cell repertoires in COVID-19. TCRdb's copy holds only in-frame clones and misses some; the assay was immunoSEQ multiplex PCR. There are over 300,000 clones in the sample; 90% occur only once, and 6.5% to 8% lies in the top ten. The specimen was peripheral blood. Receptors originate from a man aged 18 to 30 with active or convalescent COVID-19.

The rearrangement uses TRBV13 and TRBJ1-2, with a tentative D call TRBD1 (5 bases). The V and J ends lost 2 bases and 0 bases respectively, with 16 bases between them. This CDR3 comprises 17 residues. Germline values: CDR1 PRHDT, CDR2 FYEKMQ (reference sequence). CDR3 residues: CASSLINLFRANYGYTF. DNA of the CDR3: TGTGCCAGCAGCTTAATCAACCTGTTCAGGGCTAACTATGGCTACACCTTC.

The J gene is TRBJ2-3, the V gene TRBV18; TRBD2 matches at 11 bases. V was clipped by 3 bases and J by 5 bases; unmatched bases: 10. The length of the CDR3 is 17 residues. Germline loops: CDR1 KGHSH, CDR2 LQKENI. DNA of the CDR3: TGTGCCAGCTCACCTATTTTAGCGGGAGGGCCTGGAGATACGCAGTATTTT. Translation gives CASSPILAGGPGDTQYF.

The V and J genes are TRBV4-1 and TRBJ1-1; TRBD1 matches 7 bases. Germline V gives CDR1 MGHRA, CDR2 YSYEKL. The CDR3 is made up of 15 amino acids. The ends lost 4 bases at V and 0 bases at J; junction bases unmatched: 5. CDR3 amino acids: CASSLWTGMNTEAFF. CDR3 DNA sequence: TGCGCCAGCAGCCTGTGGACAGGAATGAACACTGAAGCTTTCTTT.

The chain employs TRBV6-6 and TRBJ2-3, with 10 bases aligning to TRBD2. J was trimmed by 1 base and V by 11 bases; bases with no gene match: 3. The CDR3 sequence is 13 residues long. Looked up from germline, CDR1 is MNHNY and CDR2 is SVGAGI (reference sequence). The CDR3 sequence is CAGGLAGTDTQYF. CDR3 DNA: TGTGCCGGTGGACTAGCGGGCACAGATACGCAGTATTTT.

V gene TRBV7-3 combines with J gene TRBJ2-7; D possibly corresponds to TRBD2 (5 bases). Germline CDR1 reads SGHTA; CDR2 reads FQGTGA. This CDR3 has 13 residues. V lost 6 bases and J 3 bases, leaving 12 bases between the germline ends. The chain's CDR3 is CASSPGLNYEQYF. The CDR3 region has the DNA TGTGCCAGCAGTCCTGGACTTAACTACGAGCAGTACTTC.

The CDR3 region has the DNA TGTGCCAGCTCACAACCGGGACAGGGGTATACTGAAGCTTTCTTT. This encodes CASSQPGQGYTEAFF. The chain links TRBV18 to TRBJ1-1, with 10 bases identical to TRBD1. The CDR3 sequence is 15 residues long. J lost 5 bases, V lost 4 bases, and 7 bases had no gene match. The germline CDR1 and CDR2 sequences are KGHSH and LQKENI.

This chain connects TRBV5-1 to TRBJ1-5, with D tentatively TRBD1 (6 bases). The CDR3 sequence is 15 residues long. The V end lost 4 bases, the J end lost 5 bases, and 16 bases lay between the germline ends. Germline CDR1 is SGHRS and CDR2 is YFSETQ. Here the CDR3 DNA reads TGCGCCAGCAGCCTGGGACATACAACTGATCAGCCCCAGCATTTT. Amino acid sequence: CASSLGHTTDQPQHF. Complete variable domain (other parts from reference TRBV5-1 and TRBJ1-5): KAGVTQTPRYLIKTRGQQVTLSCSPISGHRSVSWYQQTPGQGLQFLFEYFSETQRNKGNFPGRFSGRQFSNSRSEMNVSTLELGDSALYLCASSLGHTTDQPQHFGDGTRLSIL.

This clone turned up a few times. The genes are TRBV18 and TRBJ1-6; 9 bases are a match to TRBD1. There are 16 residues in the CDR3. Germline V CDR1 and CDR2: KGHSH, LQKENI. The junction had 8 bases not matched to a gene; V was cut back by 3 bases and J by 8 bases. The DNA for the CDR3 is TGTGCCAGCTCACCTGGACAGGGGACATGGGATTCACCCCTCCACTTT. Amino acids: CASSPGQGTWDSPLHF.